This T cell receptor (beta chain) was obtained from a study of T cell responses to AZD1222 COVID-19 vaccine. Findings of the study overall: Across spike, vaccine-associated CD4 TCRs were found, dominant at 160-218 and 743-854. Repertoires in all cases were sampled only once the peak T cell response had passed. There were mostly white British donors and more females than males, and clonal diversity was possibly underestimated. Increased Spike-specific TCR breadth and depth were observed after two AZD1222 doses.

As concerns this clone: Its antigen is still unknown.

Looked up from germline, CDR1 is SGHTA and CDR2 is FQGTGA. V dropped 5 bases and J dropped 5 bases, with 12 bases sitting between them. CDR3 length equals 14 residues. Sequencing used immunoSEQ multiplex PCR; TCRdb keeps in-frame clones, though not all of them. Of more than 80,000 clones in the sample, roughly 90% are singletons; the top ten hold 5% to 6%. The starting material was peripheral blood, obtained on day 0 of AZD1222 vaccination. The clonotype comes from an adult in good health. The chain links TRBV7-3 to TRBJ2-2; tentatively, D is TRBD2 (6 bases). This chain's CDR3 is CASSEGGVTGELFF. CDR3 nucleotide sequence: TGTGCCAGCAGCGAGGGAGGTGTGACCGGGGAGCTGTTTTTT.